This T cell receptor (beta chain) was sequenced during a study of blood T cell repertoires in COVID-19. On the study more broadly: From T cells, B-cell-depleted T cells, or PBMCs came the material, which was cDNA or gDNA.

Per the authors' pipeline: Amplification with reference gene primers provided the estimates of nucleated cell counts. The protocol was immunoSEQ multiplex PCR, while the TCRdb copy is restricted to in-frame clones and leaves out a portion. D and trimming were read from the DNA, whereas the V and J calls and clone size are those reported in that table. The sample consists of about 160,000 clones, 92% of them appearing once. The CDR3 contains 14 residues. The germline CDR1 and CDR2 sequences are LNHNV and YYDKDF (reference sequence). V trimming: 5 bases; J trimming: 5 bases; junction bases outside the gene matches: 5. Recruited during active infection, patients (from Seattle) were subsequently followed longitudinally.

The chain combines TRBV15 with TRBJ1-4; 7 bases are shared with TRBD1. The sequenced sample consisted of peripheral blood. This sequence was found in a young man with COVID-19, enrolled during active disease. The CDR3 DNA is TGTGCCACCAGCCCGGGACAGCTGAATGAAAAACTGTTTTTT. This encodes CATSPGQLNEKLFF.